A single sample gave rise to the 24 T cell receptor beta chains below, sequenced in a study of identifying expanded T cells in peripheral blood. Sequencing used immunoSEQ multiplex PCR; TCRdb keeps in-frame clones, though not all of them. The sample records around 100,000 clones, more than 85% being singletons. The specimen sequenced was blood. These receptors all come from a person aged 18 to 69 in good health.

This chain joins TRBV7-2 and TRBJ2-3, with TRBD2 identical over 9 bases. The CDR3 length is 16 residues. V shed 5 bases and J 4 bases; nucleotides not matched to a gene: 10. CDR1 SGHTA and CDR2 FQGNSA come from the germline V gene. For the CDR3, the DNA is TGTGCCAGCAGCCCTATAGCGGGGGCGTCGGCAGATACGCAGTATTTT. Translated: CASSPIAGASADTQYF. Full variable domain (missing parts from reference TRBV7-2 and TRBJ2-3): GAGVSQSPSNKVTEKGKDVELRCDPISGHTALYWYRQSLGQGLEFLIYFQGNSAPDKSGLPSDRFSAERTGGSVSTLTIQRTQQEDSAVYLCASSPIAGASADTQYFGPGTRLTVL.

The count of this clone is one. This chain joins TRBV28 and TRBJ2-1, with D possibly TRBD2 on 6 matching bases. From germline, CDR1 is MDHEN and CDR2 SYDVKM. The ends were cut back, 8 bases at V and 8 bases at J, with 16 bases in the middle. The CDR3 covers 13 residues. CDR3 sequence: CASAGTLRDEQFF. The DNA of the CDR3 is TGTGCCAGCGCAGGGACTCTAAGGGATGAGCAGTTCTTC.

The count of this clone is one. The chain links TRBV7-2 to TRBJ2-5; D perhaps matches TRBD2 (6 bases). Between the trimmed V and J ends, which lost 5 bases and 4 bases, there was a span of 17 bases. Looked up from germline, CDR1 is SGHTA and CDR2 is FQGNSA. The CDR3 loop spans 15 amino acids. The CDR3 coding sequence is TGTGCCAGCAGCCCTCAGTGGAGGGGAGGAGAGACCCAGTACTTC. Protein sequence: CASSPQWRGGETQYF.

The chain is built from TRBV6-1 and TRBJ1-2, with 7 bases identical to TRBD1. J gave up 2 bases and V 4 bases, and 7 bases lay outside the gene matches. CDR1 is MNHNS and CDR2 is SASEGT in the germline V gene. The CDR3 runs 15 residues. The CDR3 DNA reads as TGTGCCAGCAGTGCAAGACAGGGAAAAAACTATGGCTACACCTTC. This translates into CASSARQGKNYGYTF.

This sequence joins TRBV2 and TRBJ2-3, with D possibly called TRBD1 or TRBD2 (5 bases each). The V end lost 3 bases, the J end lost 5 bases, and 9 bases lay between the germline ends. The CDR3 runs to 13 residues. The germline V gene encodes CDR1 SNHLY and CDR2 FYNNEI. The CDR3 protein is CASSDVGVDTQYF. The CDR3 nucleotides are TGTGCCAGCAGTGATGTGGGGGTAGATACGCAGTATTTT. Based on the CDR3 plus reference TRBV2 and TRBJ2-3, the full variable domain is EPEVTQTPSHQVTQMGQEVILRCVPISNHLYFYWYRQILGQKVEFLVSFYNNEISEKSEIFDDQFSVERPDGSNFTLKIRSTKLEDSAMYFCASSDVGVDTQYFGPGTRLTVL.

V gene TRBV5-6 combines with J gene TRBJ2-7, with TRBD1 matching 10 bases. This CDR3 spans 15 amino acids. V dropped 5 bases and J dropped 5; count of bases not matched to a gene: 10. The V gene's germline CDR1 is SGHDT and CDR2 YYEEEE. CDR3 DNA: TGTGCCAGCAGGGGAACCGGGACAGGGGTAAACGAGCAGTACTTC. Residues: CASRGTGTGVNEQYF.

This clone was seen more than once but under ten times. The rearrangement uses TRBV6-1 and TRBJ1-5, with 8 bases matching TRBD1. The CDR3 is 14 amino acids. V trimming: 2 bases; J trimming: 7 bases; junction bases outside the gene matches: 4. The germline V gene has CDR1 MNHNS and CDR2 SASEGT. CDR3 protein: CASSEQGAGQPQHF. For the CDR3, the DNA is TGTGCCAGCAGTGAACAGGGGGCGGGGCAGCCCCAGCATTTT.

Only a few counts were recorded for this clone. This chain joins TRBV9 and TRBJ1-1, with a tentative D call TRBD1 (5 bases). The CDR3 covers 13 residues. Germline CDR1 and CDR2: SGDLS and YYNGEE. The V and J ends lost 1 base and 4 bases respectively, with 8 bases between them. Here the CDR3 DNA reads TGTGCCAGCAGCGTAAGCGGGGGCACTGAAGCTTTCTTT. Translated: CASSVSGGTEAFF.

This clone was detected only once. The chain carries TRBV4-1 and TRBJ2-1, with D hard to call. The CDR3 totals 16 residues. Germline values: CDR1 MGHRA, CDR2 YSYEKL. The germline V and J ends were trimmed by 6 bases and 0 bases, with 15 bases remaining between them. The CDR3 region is CASSLLASSSYNEQFF. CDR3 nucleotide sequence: TGCGCCAGCAGTTTATTGGCGTCGAGCTCCTACAATGAGCAGTTCTTC.

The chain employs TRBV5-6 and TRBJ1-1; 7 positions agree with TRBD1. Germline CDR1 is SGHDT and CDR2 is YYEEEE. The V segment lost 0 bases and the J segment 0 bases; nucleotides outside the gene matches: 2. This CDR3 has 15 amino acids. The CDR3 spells CASSLGGGLNTEAFF. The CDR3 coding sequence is TGTGCCAGCAGCTTGGGAGGGGGCCTGAACACTGAAGCTTTCTTT.

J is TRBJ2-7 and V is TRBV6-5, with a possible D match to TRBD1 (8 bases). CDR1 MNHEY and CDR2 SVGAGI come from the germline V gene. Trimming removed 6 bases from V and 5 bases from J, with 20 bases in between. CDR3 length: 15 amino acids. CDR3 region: CASSSTRTGRDEQYF. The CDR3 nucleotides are TGTGCCAGCAGCAGTACCAGGACAGGGAGGGACGAGCAGTACTTC.

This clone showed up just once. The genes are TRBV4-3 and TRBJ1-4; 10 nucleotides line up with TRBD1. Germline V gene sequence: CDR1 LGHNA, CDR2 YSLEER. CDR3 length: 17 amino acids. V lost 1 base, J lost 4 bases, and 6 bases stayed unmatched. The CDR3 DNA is TGCGCCAGCAGCCAAGGCTGGGACAGGGGCCATAATGAAAAACTGTTTTTT. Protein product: CASSQGWDRGHNEKLFF.

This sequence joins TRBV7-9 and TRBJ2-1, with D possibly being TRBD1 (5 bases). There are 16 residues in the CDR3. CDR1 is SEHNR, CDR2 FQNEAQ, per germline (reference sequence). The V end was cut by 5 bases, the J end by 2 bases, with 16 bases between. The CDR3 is CASSGSPDKTYNEQFF. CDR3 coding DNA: TGTGCCAGCAGCGGATCCCCGGACAAAACCTACAATGAGCAGTTCTTC.

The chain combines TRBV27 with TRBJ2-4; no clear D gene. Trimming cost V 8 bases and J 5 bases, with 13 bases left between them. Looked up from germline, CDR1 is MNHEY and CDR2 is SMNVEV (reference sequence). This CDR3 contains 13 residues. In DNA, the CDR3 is TGTGCCAGCGGTACCCCCTCCCAAAACATTCAGTACTTC. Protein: CASGTPSQNIQYF.

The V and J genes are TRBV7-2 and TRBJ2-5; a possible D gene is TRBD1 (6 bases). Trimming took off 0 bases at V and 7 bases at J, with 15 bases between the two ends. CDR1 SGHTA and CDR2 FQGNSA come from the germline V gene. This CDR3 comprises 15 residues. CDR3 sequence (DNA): TGTGCCAGCAGCTTAGCGACAGGACGTTCGGGGACCCAGTACTTC. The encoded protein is CASSLATGRSGTQYF.

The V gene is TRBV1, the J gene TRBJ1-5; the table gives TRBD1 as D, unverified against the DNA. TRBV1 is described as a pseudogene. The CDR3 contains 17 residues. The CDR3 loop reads CTSSQGLIQGVHQPQHF. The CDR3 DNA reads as TGCACCAGCAGCCAAGGTTTAATACAGGGGGTCCATCAGCCCCAGCATTTT.

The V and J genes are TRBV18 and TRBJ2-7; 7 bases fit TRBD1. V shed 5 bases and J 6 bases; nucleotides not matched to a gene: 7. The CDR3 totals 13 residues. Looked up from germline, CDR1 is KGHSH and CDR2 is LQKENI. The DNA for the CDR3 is TGTGCCAGCTCAATAACAGGGGTAGGCGAGCAGTACTTC. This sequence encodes CASSITGVGEQYF.

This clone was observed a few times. For the CDR3, the DNA is TGCGCCAGCAGTCCCGGCAGGGAGGTTTTGAATGAGCAGTTCTTC. This translates into CASSPGREVLNEQFF. The chain joins TRBV5-1 to TRBJ2-1, with D maybe TRBD2 (6 bases). CDR1 is SGHRS, CDR2 YFSETQ, per germline. The length of the CDR3 is 15 residues. Trimming cost V 5 bases and J 7 bases, with 19 bases left between them.

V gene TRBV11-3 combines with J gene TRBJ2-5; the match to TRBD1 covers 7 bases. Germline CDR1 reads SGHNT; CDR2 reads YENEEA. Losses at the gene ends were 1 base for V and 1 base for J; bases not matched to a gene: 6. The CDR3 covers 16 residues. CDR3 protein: CASSLGDSSLQETQYF. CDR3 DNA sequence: TGTGCCAGCAGCTTAGGGGACAGCTCGCTCCAAGAGACCCAGTACTTC.

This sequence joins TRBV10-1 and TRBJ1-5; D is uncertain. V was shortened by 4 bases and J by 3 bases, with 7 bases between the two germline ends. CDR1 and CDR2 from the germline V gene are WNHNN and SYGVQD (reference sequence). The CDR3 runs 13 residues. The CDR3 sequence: CASSANVNQPQHF. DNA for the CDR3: TGCGCCAGCAGTGCTAACGTCAATCAGCCCCAGCATTTT.

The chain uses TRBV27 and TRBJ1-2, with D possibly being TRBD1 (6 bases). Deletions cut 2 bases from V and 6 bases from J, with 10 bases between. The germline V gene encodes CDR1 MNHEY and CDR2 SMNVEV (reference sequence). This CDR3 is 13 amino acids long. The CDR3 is CASSLGGVDGYTF. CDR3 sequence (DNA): TGTGCCAGCAGTTTAGGGGGCGTGGATGGCTACACCTTC.

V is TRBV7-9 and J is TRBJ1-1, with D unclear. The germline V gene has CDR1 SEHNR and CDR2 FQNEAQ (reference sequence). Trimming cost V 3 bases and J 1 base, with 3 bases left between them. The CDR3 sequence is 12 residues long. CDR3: CASSFKNTEAFF. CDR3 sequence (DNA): TGTGCCAGCAGCTTTAAGAACACTGAAGCTTTCTTT.

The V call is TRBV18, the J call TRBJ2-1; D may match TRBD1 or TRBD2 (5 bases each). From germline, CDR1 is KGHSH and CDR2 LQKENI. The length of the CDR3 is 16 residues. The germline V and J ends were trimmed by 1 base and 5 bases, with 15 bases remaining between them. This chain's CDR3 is CASSPRDPPGNNEQFF. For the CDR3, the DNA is TGTGCCAGCTCACCACGGGACCCGCCCGGGAACAATGAGCAGTTCTTC.

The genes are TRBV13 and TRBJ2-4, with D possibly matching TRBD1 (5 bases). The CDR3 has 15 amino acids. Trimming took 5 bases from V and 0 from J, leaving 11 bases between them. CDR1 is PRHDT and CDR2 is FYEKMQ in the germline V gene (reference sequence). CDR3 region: CASSITGLAKNIQYF. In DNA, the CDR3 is TGTGCCAGCAGCATTACAGGATTAGCCAAAAACATTCAGTACTTC.